The rows below give T cell receptor beta chains drawn from one sample of a study of blood T cell repertoires in COVID-19. The repertoire was sequenced with immunoSEQ multiplex PCR; TCRdb's copy has only in-frame clones and lacks some. The table has 290,000 or so clones, 85% to 90% seen once; the top ten hold around 4.5%. Sequenced: PBMCs or T cells enriched from blood (not recorded which). These receptor sequences come from a woman younger than 35 with acute COVID-19. The CDR3 runs from the conserved cysteine through the conserved F or W. The D gene is left open where the match is weak. Only part of the rows carry a size: once, few, many, or a class if the clone is expanded.

CASSVIAGSGGYTF TGTGCCAGCAGCGTCATCGCAGGGTCGGGTGGCTACACCTTC NA NA TRBJ1-2 TRBV6-5
CASRVQGNEQFF TGTGCCAGCAGGGTCCAGGGGAATGAGCAGTTCTTC NA NA TRBJ2-1 TRBV12-3/TRBV12-4
CASSPLPWSSGTDTQYF TGTGCCAGCTCACCACTGCCCTGGAGTAGCGGCACAGATACGCAGTATTTT NA NA TRBJ2-3 TRBV18
CASSFWAGAGDEQFF TGTGCCAGCAGCTTTTGGGCGGGAGCGGGCGATGAGCAGTTCTTC NA TRBD2 TRBJ2-1 TRBV7-8
CASSRQVDTEAFF TGTGCCAGCAGCCGCCAGGTCGACACTGAAGCTTTCTTT NA NA TRBJ1-1 TRBV3-1/TRBV3-2
CASSEGAGGELSGNTIYF TGTGCCAGCAGTGAAGGGGCTGGGGGGGAGTTATCTGGAAACACCATATATTTT NA NA TRBJ1-3 TRBV2
CATSDSQGITGELFF TGTGCCACCAGTGATTCACAGGGGATAACCGGGGAGCTGTTTTTT NA TRBD1 TRBJ2-2 TRBV24-1
CASSPGTGGTDTQYF TGTGCCAGCTCACCCGGGACAGGGGGGACAGATACGCAGTATTTT NA TRBD1 TRBJ2-3 TRBV18
CASSYSQGGYGYTF TGTGCCAGCAGTTACTCGCAGGGAGGCTATGGCTACACCTTC NA NA TRBJ1-2 TRBV6-5
CASSLGANTEAFF TGTGCCAGCAGCTTGGGAGCGAACACTGAAGCTTTCTTT NA NA TRBJ1-1 TRBV7-3
CASSPDRGNQPQHF TGTGCCAGCAGTCCTGACAGGGGCAATCAGCCCCAGCATTTT NA TRBD1 TRBJ1-5 TRBV27
CASSSQGGISYEQYF TGCGCCAGCAGCTCACAGGGGGGCATCTCCTACGAGCAGTACTTC NA TRBD1 TRBJ2-7 TRBV5-1
CASRLDRGGSYTF TGTGCCAGCAGACTCGACAGGGGAGGAAGCTACACCTTC NA TRBD1 TRBJ1-2 TRBV12-3/TRBV12-4
CASSLEQGSEAFF TGCGCCAGCAGCTTGGAACAGGGGTCTGAAGCTTTCTTT NA TRBD1 TRBJ1-1 TRBV5-1
CANTGKGLFFYEQYF TGTGCCAATACCGGGAAGGGACTGTTTTTCTACGAGCAGTACTTC once NA TRBJ2-7 TRBV19
CASSFLAGNFNSPLHF NA NA NA TRBJ1-6 TRBV28
CASSLNRAETQYF TGTGCCAGCAGCTTGAACAGGGCAGAGACCCAGTACTTC NA NA TRBJ2-5 TRBV5-6
CASSLPPGQGSGELFF TGTGCCAGCAGTTTACCGCCGGGACAGGGCAGCGGGGAGCTGTTTTTT NA TRBD1 TRBJ2-2 TRBV11-2
CASNFESSLEVETQYF TGCGCCAGCAACTTTGAGTCTTCCCTCGAGGTGGAGACCCAGTACTTC NA NA TRBJ2-5 TRBV5-1
CAINDGNDGYTF TGTGCCATCAACGACGGGAACGATGGCTACACCTTC NA NA TRBJ1-2 TRBV10-3
CASSGLGGNTEAFF TGTGCCAGCAGCGGATTGGGAGGGAACACTGAAGCTTTCTTT NA NA TRBJ1-1 TRBV9